These 13 T cell receptor beta chains were all obtained from the same sample, sequenced in a study of T cell responses to AZD1222 COVID-19 vaccine. Sequencing was performed with immunoSEQ multiplex PCR; in TCRdb, only in-frame clones are kept and a portion is missing. Of about 110,000 clones in the sample, about nine tenths were seen once. This specimen consisted of peripheral blood, obtained on day 0 of AZD1222 vaccination. These receptors were obtained from an adult in good health.

The rearrangement links TRBV4-2 to TRBJ1-2; 7 bases line up with TRBD1. CDR1 and CDR2 (germline): LGHNA, YNFKEQ. J lost 2 bases, V lost 2 bases, and 5 bases had no gene match. The CDR3 loop spans 15 amino acids. The CDR3 region has the DNA TGTGCCAGCAGCCAAACGGACAGGACCAACTATGGCTACACCTTC. It specifies CASSQTDRTNYGYTF.

The chain is built from TRBV18 and TRBJ1-1; D may be TRBD1 (5 bases). Germline V gene data show CDR1 as KGHSH and CDR2 as LQKENI. The ends were cut back, 0 bases at V and 3 bases at J, with 11 bases in the middle. This CDR3 is 15 amino acids long. The CDR3 region is CASSPPSGRDTEAFF. CDR3 bases: TGTGCCAGCTCACCACCGTCGGGGCGGGACACTGAAGCTTTCTTT.

The chain carries TRBV7-2 and TRBJ1-5; unclear D gene. The CDR3 runs 19 residues. The germline gives CDR1 SGHTA, CDR2 FQGNSA. V lost 1 base and J 0 bases, leaving 19 bases between the germline ends. The CDR3 bases are TGTGCCAGCAGCTTAGGGCGGTCAGCTCGGAACTATAGCAATCAGCCCCAGCATTTT. Amino acids: CASSLGRSARNYSNQPQHF. The whole variable domain, filled in from reference TRBV7-2 and TRBJ1-5, reads GAGVSQSPSNKVTEKGKDVELRCDPISGHTALYWYRQSLGQGLEFLIYFQGNSAPDKSGLPSDRFSAERTGGSVSTLTIQRTQQEDSAVYLCASSLGRSARNYSNQPQHFGDGTRLSIL.

The rearrangement uses TRBV2 and TRBJ1-1; D might be TRBD1 (5 bases). The CDR3 sequence is 11 residues long. In germline, CDR1 is SNHLY, CDR2 FYNNEI. The V end was cut by 2 bases, the J end by 9 bases, with 7 bases between. Here the CDR3 reads CASSEQGKAFF. In nucleotides, the CDR3 is TGTGCCAGCAGTGAACAGGGAAAAGCTTTCTTT. The entire variable domain, with the rest obtained from reference TRBV2 and TRBJ1-1, is as follows: EPEVTQTPSHQVTQMGQEVILRCVPISNHLYFYWYRQILGQKVEFLVSFYNNEISEKSEIFDDQFSVERPDGSNFTLKIRSTKLEDSAMYFCASSEQGKAFFGQGTRLTVV.

This sequence joins TRBV7-9 and TRBJ1-2; D is ambiguous. CDR3 length: 16 residues. V was trimmed by 0 bases and J by 0 bases, leaving 11 bases between them. Germline loops: CDR1 SEHNR, CDR2 FQNEAQ (reference sequence). Here the CDR3 reads CASSLAGVLANYGYTF. DNA for the CDR3: TGTGCCAGCAGCTTAGCAGGAGTCCTAGCTAACTATGGCTACACCTTC.

The CDR3 is CASSVEGANTGELFF. DNA of the CDR3: TGTGCCAGCAGCGTAGAGGGGGCGAACACCGGGGAGCTGTTTTTT. V is TRBV9 and J is TRBJ2-2; D may be TRBD1 (6 bases). Germline assignment: CDR1 SGDLS and CDR2 YYNGEE. The CDR3 has 15 amino acids. Between the trimmed V and J ends, which lost 0 bases and 0 bases, there was a span of 6 bases.

The chain has TRBV5-1 and TRBJ1-5; TRBD1 matches 9 bases. The CDR3 loop spans 15 amino acids. Germline CDR1 is SGHRS and CDR2 is YFSETQ. V was pared by 4 bases and J by 4 bases, with 6 bases of the junction left unmatched. Here the CDR3 reads CASSLTGGRNQPQHF. The CDR3 DNA follows: TGCGCCAGCAGCCTAACAGGGGGCAGAAATCAGCCCCAGCATTTT.

This rearrangement joins TRBV7-3 to TRBJ2-3; 9 positions agree with TRBD2. CDR1 and CDR2 (germline): SGHTA, FQGTGA. CDR3 size: 17 residues. V lost 3 bases to trimming and J lost 6 bases; unmatched junction nucleotides: 13. CDR3 in DNA: TGTGCCAGCAGCTTCCTGACTGGCGGGGGGGCCGCGGATACGCAGTATTTT. It is translated as CASSFLTGGGAADTQYF.

The rearrangement links TRBV5-4 to TRBJ1-1; no definite D call. Germline V CDR1 and CDR2: SGHNT, YYREEE (reference sequence). This CDR3 is built from 14 residues. The ends were cut back, 4 bases at V and 0 bases at J, with 10 bases in the middle. The CDR3 DNA reads TGTGCCAGCAGCACCGGACGGGTGAACACTGAAGCTTTCTTT. Translating gives CASSTGRVNTEAFF.

About this clone: Within the sample, other DNA sequences also encode this same CDR3. This rearrangement joins TRBV7-9 to TRBJ2-7; 8 bases are shared with TRBD1. V gave up 6 bases and J gave up 1 base; unmatched junction bases: 5. This CDR3 has 14 residues. The germline V gene has CDR1 SEHNR and CDR2 FQNEAQ (reference sequence). The CDR3 coding sequence is TGTGCCAGCAGTTCCGGGACAGGATCCTACGAGCAGTACTTC. Protein: CASSSGTGSYEQYF.

The chain employs TRBV11-2 and TRBJ2-7; 9 bases are a match to TRBD1. The V segment lost 0 bases and the J segment 5 bases; nucleotides outside the gene matches: 5. The CDR3 runs to 15 residues. The V gene's germline CDR1 is SGHAT and CDR2 FQNNGV. The CDR3 region has the DNA TGTGCCAGCAGCTTAGAGGACAGGGGAAGAAACGAGCAGTACTTC. Translated: CASSLEDRGRNEQYF. The full variable domain, rest sourced from reference TRBV11-2 and TRBJ2-7, is EAGVAQSPRYKIIEKRQSVAFWCNPISGHATLYWYQQILGQGPKLLIQFQNNGVVDDSQLPKDRFSAERLKGVDSTLKIQPAKLEDSAVYLCASSLEDRGRNEQYFGPGTRLTVT.

This chain links TRBV7-9 with TRBJ2-1; D possibly uses TRBD1 or TRBD2 (5 bases each). CDR1 is SEHNR and CDR2 is FQNEAQ in the germline V gene (reference sequence). CDR3 length equals 16 residues. The V gene lost 5 bases and the J gene lost 3 bases, with 17 bases spanning the gap. CDR3 bases: TGTGCCAGCAGCATCAGCGCCGGGACGGTCTACAATGAGCAGTTCTTC. This translates into CASSISAGTVYNEQFF. Together with reference TRBV7-9 and TRBJ2-1, the CDR3 gives the full variable domain: DTGVSQNPRHKITKRGQNVTFRCDPISEHNRLYWYRQTLGQGPEFLTYFQNEAQLEKSRLLSDRFSAERPKGSFSTLEIQRTEQGDSAMYLCASSISAGTVYNEQFFGPGTRLTVL.

This rearrangement joins TRBV6-6 to TRBJ2-7; weak D call: TRBD1 (6 bases). V was shortened by 5 bases and J by 6 bases, with 17 bases between the two germline ends. Germline V lookup: CDR1 MNHNY, CDR2 SVGAGI (reference sequence). This CDR3 contains 14 residues. DNA for the CDR3: TGTGCCAGCAGTACGGGAACCTCCAGGGGCGAGCAGTACTTC. Encoded protein: CASSTGTSRGEQYF.